The T cell receptor beta chain described here comes from a study of OX40 agonist ivuxolimab in advanced cancers. Background on the whole study: Ivuxolimab, which targeted the costimulatory receptor OX40 (CD134), was an agonistic, fully human IgG2 monoclonal antibody. Intravenous ivuxolimab was administered to patients every 2 weeks at six dose levels: 0.01, 0.1, 0.3, 1.5, 3 and 10 mg/kg. Of the 50 or so patients in dose escalation, 19 had hepatocellular carcinoma, roughly 15 had melanoma, 9 had renal cell carcinoma and 9 had head and neck cancer. A male proportion of 75% to 85% and a mean age of about 60 years, ranging from about 23 to 90, were recorded for the dose-escalation cohort. Patients were allowed to have had prior anti-PD-1, anti-PD-L1 or anti-CTLA-4 therapy, and 30% to 40% of the dose-escalation patients had previously received checkpoint inhibitors. Partial responses occurred in three dose-escalation patients, of whom one had hepatocellular carcinoma and two had cutaneous melanoma. The purpose of peripheral TCRbeta sequencing was to test whether ivuxolimab changed TCR sequence diversity and led to clonal T-cell expansion. The paper covers the monotherapy dose-escalation part of the phase I ivuxolimab trial, which included N of about 50 patients.

As regards this clone: Its antigen target is currently unknown. Base qualities are not recorded, but no much larger clone differs from it by a single base.

Genomic DNA was extracted from sorted cells for sequencing of the TCRbeta CDR3 region. The immunoSEQ Assay was used for sequencing of TCRbeta CDR3 regions. The table was pulled from immuneACCESS by TCRdb, which kept in-frame rearrangements only. Such tables lose some clones; where checked, under half of the loss comes from unresolved V genes, and the rest has no known cause. Counted in this sample were some 86,000 clones; 70% to 90% of them appeared once. Of the sample, under 4% falls within the top ten clones. The CDR3 sequence holds 15 residues, the cysteine and phenylalanine included. This entry keeps only the CDR3 DNA: 45 bases, framed from base 1. The CDR1 and CDR2 encoded by the germline V gene (reference sequence) are SEHNR and FQNEAQ. Deletion took 1 base off V and 5 bases off J, with a span of 14 bases between the germline ends. Patients with a history of autoimmune disease or receiving systemic immunosuppression were excluded from the trial. Peripheral blood for TCR sequencing was collected from all dose cohorts at baseline, on cycle 4 day 1, and on cycle 7 day 1. Samples were obtained from an open-label, multicenter, first-in-human phase I dose-escalation trial of ivuxolimab. Adults with locally advanced or metastatic melanoma, renal cell, hepatocellular, or head and neck squamous cell carcinoma were enrolled in the trial. Before TCR sequencing, CD4+ T cells and CD8+ T cells from peripheral blood were sorted into separate populations.

The research as a whole found: Low levels of normalized T-cell clonal expansion were also seen in some patients who did not respond. On average, CD8+ T cells showed more expanded clones than CD4+ T cells after ivuxolimab. At doses of 0.1 to 3.0 mg/kg, clonal expansion of both CD4+ and CD8+ T cells in blood was seen between baseline and week 6. In partial responders in the 0.1-3.0 mg/kg groups, normalized peripheral clonal expansion was found to be among the lowest, especially among CD8+ T cells. The antigen specificity of the peripheral T cells that underwent clonal expansion was not determined.

Sequences were derived from CD4+ or CD8+ T cells sorted from blood, sampled in a trial of the OX40 agonist ivuxolimab. The clonotype originates from an adult with an advanced solid tumor such as melanoma, head and neck, liver or kidney cancer. The V gene is TRBV7-9 and the J gene is TRBJ2-5, with an unclear D gene assignment. The CDR3 has the sequence CASSLDMVFSETQYF. DNA sequence: TGTGCCAGCAGCTTAGATATGGTGTTCAGCGAGACCCAGTACTTC. Joined to the reference TRBV7-9 and TRBJ2-5 proteins, this CDR3 gives the full variable domain: DTGVSQNPRHKITKRGQNVTFRCDPISEHNRLYWYRQTLGQGPEFLTYFQNEAQLEKSRLLSDRFSAERPKGSFSTLEIQRTEQGDSAMYLCASSLDMVFSETQYFGPGTRLLVL.